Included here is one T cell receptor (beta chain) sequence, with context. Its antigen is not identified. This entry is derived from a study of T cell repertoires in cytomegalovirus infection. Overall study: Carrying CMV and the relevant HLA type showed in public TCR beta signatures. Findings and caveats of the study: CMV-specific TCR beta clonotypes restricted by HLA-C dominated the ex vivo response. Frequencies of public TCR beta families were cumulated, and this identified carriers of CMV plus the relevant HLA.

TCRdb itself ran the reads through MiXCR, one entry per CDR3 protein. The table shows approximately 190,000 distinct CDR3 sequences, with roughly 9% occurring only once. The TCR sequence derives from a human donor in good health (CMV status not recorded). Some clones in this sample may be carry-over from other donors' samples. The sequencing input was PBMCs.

The CDR3 spells CSATRTGDEQFF. CDR3 bases: TGCAGTGCTACCCGGACAGGGGATGAGCAGTTCTTC. V and J are TRBV20-1 and TRBJ2-1, with 9 bases identical to TRBD1. Unmatched junction bases numbered 3, after V lost 4 bases and J lost 8 bases. The CDR3 contains 12 residues. Germline V CDR1 and CDR2: DFQATT, SNEGSKA (reference sequence).